Presented here are 17 T cell receptor beta chains from one specimen sequenced in a study of blood T cell repertoires in COVID-19. Sequencing was performed with immunoSEQ multiplex PCR; in TCRdb, only in-frame clones are kept and a portion is missing. Of roughly 160,000 clones listed, under 90% are singletons. Sequencing was performed on PBMCs or T cells enriched from blood (not recorded which). These receptors originate from a man aged 60 to 75 who had recovered from COVID-19.

This clone came up a few times. The gene calls are TRBV18 and TRBJ2-2; D unclear. This CDR3 is built from 14 residues. Trimming removed 3 bases from V and 4 bases from J, with 9 bases in between. Germline V CDR1 and CDR2: KGHSH, LQKENI. CDR3 DNA sequence: TGTGCCAGCTCACCTCTTTCAGGCACCGGGGAGCTGTTTTTT. It translates to CASSPLSGTGELFF.

Here the CDR3 reads CATKLSRLVPGELFF. The CDR3 DNA sequence: TGTGCCACAAAGTTATCCCGACTAGTTCCCGGGGAGCTGTTTTTT. The chain has TRBV6-5 and TRBJ2-2; D may be TRBD2 (6 bases). Germline CDR1 reads MNHEY; CDR2 reads SVGAGI. CDR3 length: 15 residues. Trimming removed 10 bases at V and 6 bases at J, with 21 bases between.

The chain employs TRBV28 and TRBJ1-5; TRBD1 matches 11 bases. Germline assignment: CDR1 MDHEN and CDR2 SYDVKM. With 1 base clipped from V and 5 bases from J, the junction kept 7 bases outside the gene matches. The CDR3 sequence is 17 residues long. CDR3: CASSLYGGQGVHQPQHF. The CDR3 nucleotides are TGTGCCAGCAGTTTATATGGGGGACAGGGGGTGCATCAGCCCCAGCATTTT.

The chain couples TRBV19 to TRBJ1-2; maybe TRBD1 (6 bases). V was cut by 4 bases and J by 3 bases, with 9 bases left in between. CDR3 length: 13 amino acids. Germline CDR1 LNHDA, CDR2 SQIVND (reference sequence). For the CDR3, the DNA is TGTGCCAGTAGTAAGCAGGGGCACTATGGCTACACCTTC. Protein: CASSKQGHYGYTF.

The chain combines TRBV9 with TRBJ2-7; 8 nucleotides match TRBD1. CDR1 is SGDLS and CDR2 is YYNGEE in the germline V gene. The trim removed 3 bases at V and 11 bases at J, leaving 7 bases unmatched. This CDR3 is built from 12 residues. CDR3 protein: CASSGGTGIKYF. The CDR3 DNA sequence: TGTGCCAGCAGCGGAGGGACAGGAATTAAGTACTTC.

J is TRBJ2-2 and V is TRBV19; TRBD2 is a possible D gene (5 bases). Per germline, CDR1 LNHDA and CDR2 SQIVND (reference sequence). Trimming took 3 bases from V and 5 from J, leaving 13 bases between them. The CDR3 runs to 15 residues. The CDR3 coding sequence is TGTGCCAGTAGTATGTCCGGGATAGGGACCGGGGAGCTGTTTTTT. Residues: CASSMSGIGTGELFF. The entire variable domain, with the rest obtained from reference TRBV19 and TRBJ2-2, is as follows: DGGITQSPKYLFRKEGQNVTLSCEQNLNHDAMYWYRQDPGQGLRLIYYSQIVNDFQKGDIAEGYSVSREKKESFPLTVTSAQKNPTAFYLCASSMSGIGTGELFFGEGSRLTVL.

The chain combines TRBV29-1 with TRBJ1-1, with 7 nucleotides matching TRBD1. V shed 6 bases and J 0 bases; nucleotides not matched to a gene: 13. Germline V gene sequence: CDR1 SQVTM, CDR2 ANQGSEA. This CDR3 region has 16 residues. CDR3 sequence reads: CSVRIWGQIMNTEAFF. In DNA form, the CDR3 reads TGCAGCGTCCGGATCTGGGGACAGATCATGAACACTGAAGCTTTCTTT.

V and J are TRBV10-3 and TRBJ2-1, with 13 bases lining up with TRBD2. The CDR3 is 16 amino acids. CDR1 is ENHRY and CDR2 is SYGVKD in the germline V gene. The junction had 10 bases not matched to a gene; V was cut back by 5 bases and J by 9 bases. The CDR3: CAISFGLAGEGGEQFF. The CDR3 DNA follows: TGTGCCATCAGTTTCGGACTAGCGGGAGAGGGTGGTGAGCAGTTCTTC.

The V gene is TRBV5-4, the J gene TRBJ1-1, with D unresolved. Germline V CDR1 and CDR2: SGHNT, YYREEE (reference sequence). The CDR3 length is 14 residues. Trimming took 4 bases from V and 1 from J, leaving 11 bases between them. CDR3 protein: CASSTVRANTEAFF. CDR3 nucleotide sequence: TGTGCCAGCAGCACCGTGAGGGCGAACACTGAAGCTTTCTTT.

This clone came up a few times. The CDR3 nucleotides are TGTGCCAGCAGCTTAAACACCGAGCAGTACTTC. This encodes CASSLNTEQYF. The J gene is TRBJ2-7, the V gene TRBV7-2; D remains unclear. The V end was cut by 2 bases, the J end by 6 bases, with 5 bases between. CDR3 length: 11 amino acids. Germline CDR1 and CDR2: SGHTA and FQGNSA.

The rearrangement uses TRBV19 and TRBJ2-2; 10 bases match TRBD2. This CDR3 comprises 18 residues. The trim removed 5 bases at V and 3 bases at J, leaving 12 bases unmatched. CDR1 and CDR2 from the germline V gene are LNHDA and SQIVND (reference sequence). The CDR3 sequence is CASSFLRLAGFDTGELFF. In DNA form, the CDR3 reads TGTGCCAGTAGTTTCCTTCGACTAGCGGGTTTCGACACCGGGGAGCTGTTTTTT.

A few counts support this clone. The chain is built from TRBV7-2 and TRBJ1-2; 10 nucleotides agree with TRBD1. The CDR3 covers 14 residues. Unmatched junction bases numbered 5, after V lost 7 bases and J lost 3 bases. Germline V gene lookup returns CDR1 SGHTA and CDR2 FQGNSA. DNA for the CDR3: TGTGCCAGCAACCCCGGGACAGGGGACTATGGCTACACCTTC. Amino acids: CASNPGTGDYGYTF.

The chain has TRBV3-1 (or the pseudogene TRBV3-2) and TRBJ2-2, with 10 bases lining up with TRBD2. CDR3 length: 16 amino acids. The J segment lost 5 bases and the V segment lost 0 bases, leaving 3 bases of the junction unmatched. Per germline, CDR1 LGHDT and CDR2 YNNKEL (reference sequence). CDR3 coding DNA: TGTGCCAGCAGCCAAGAACTAGCGGGATTAACCGGGGAGCTGTTTTTT. Protein sequence: CASSQELAGLTGELFF.

This clone showed up just a few times. The chain is built from TRBV6-5 and TRBJ1-5; the D gene is possibly TRBD1 (5 bases). Trimming left V 6 bases short and J 3 bases short, with 9 bases between. The V gene's germline CDR1 is MNHEY and CDR2 SVGAGI. The length of the CDR3 is 13 residues. The CDR3 is CASRRGNNQPQHF. Here the CDR3 DNA reads TGTGCCAGCAGACGGGGGAACAATCAGCCCCAGCATTTT.

The V and J genes are TRBV10-3 and TRBJ1-5; tentatively, D is TRBD1 (5 bases). Germline CDR1 reads ENHRY; CDR2 reads SYGVKD. The CDR3 is 14 amino acids. The V end was cut by 2 bases, the J end by 2 bases, with 7 bases between. In DNA form, the CDR3 reads TGTGCCATCAGTGAGGGACACCGCAATCAGCCCCAGCATTTT. Protein: CAISEGHRNQPQHF.

This clone has only a few counts. The chain is built from TRBV19 and TRBJ1-5, with 9 positions matching TRBD1. CDR1 is LNHDA and CDR2 is SQIVND in the germline V gene (reference sequence). J lost 5 bases, V lost 5 bases, and 10 bases had no gene match. There are 16 residues in the CDR3. The CDR3 DNA reads as TGTGCCAGTAGTCCGGAAGGACAGGGGACCTATCAGCCCCAGCATTTT. Translated, it gives CASSPEGQGTYQPQHF. Variable domain in full (rest from reference TRBV19 and TRBJ1-5): DGGITQSPKYLFRKEGQNVTLSCEQNLNHDAMYWYRQDPGQGLRLIYYSQIVNDFQKGDIAEGYSVSREKKESFPLTVTSAQKNPTAFYLCASSPEGQGTYQPQHFGDGTRLSIL.

V usage is TRBV27 and J usage is TRBJ2-1, with D hard to call. Germline CDR1 MNHEY, CDR2 SMNVEV (reference sequence). This CDR3 is 14 amino acids long. V lost 5 bases and J 3 bases, leaving 11 bases between the germline ends. DNA of the CDR3: TGTGCCAGCAGTAAGACGGGTCGCTACAATGAGCAGTTCTTC. This sequence encodes CASSKTGRYNEQFF.